This TCR beta chain was observed in a study of regulatory T cells in long-lasting Graves disease. Documented time point: newly diagnosed GD, antithyroid drugs for less than 3 months. Following extraction of RNA from PBMCs, that RNA was used to make the TCR library. Germline V gene sequence: CDR1 MNHEY, CDR2 SVGAGI. The CDR3 has 15 residues. Germline trimming cut 4 bases from V and 2 bases from J; bases unmatched to any gene: 8. Sequencing libraries for TCR beta were prepared with iRepertoire HTBI primers and Arm-PCR of CDR3 regions. TCRdb reanalysed the multiplex PCR reads using MiXCR and keeps one entry per CDR3 protein. The sample holds around 250,000 distinct CDR3 sequences, 15% to 20% seen once. This clonotype was observed at least ten times. This sample was shared with a second study, whose subject was T cells in Graves' hyperthyroidism and ophthalmopathy. That study adds: Orbital computed tomography and thyroid ultrasound, together with serum TRAb and thyroxine and clinical symptoms, were used for diagnoses.

This specimen consisted of peripheral blood mononuclear cells (PBMCs), obtained at new diagnosis, from a patient treated with antithyroid drugs. V and J are TRBV6-5 and TRBJ2-7; 7 bases are a match to TRBD2. The TCR originated in a woman aged 30 to 39 with Graves disease. The DNA for the CDR3 is TGTGCCAGCAGTTTCTCCGGGACTACTACCTACGAGCAGTACTTC. Translating it yields CASSFSGTTTYEQYF.